This TCR beta chain was recorded in a study of blood T cell repertoires in COVID-19. Looked up from germline, CDR1 is SGDLS and CDR2 is YYNGEE. V was pared by 2 bases and J by 7 bases, with 12 bases between. This CDR3 region has 13 residues. Methods used by the authors: It was from reference gene primer amplification that nucleated cell counts were estimated. TCRdb's copy holds only in-frame clones and misses some; the assay was immunoSEQ multiplex PCR. The DNA gave D and trimming, while V, J and clone size come from that table. The data hold a few hundred thousand clones, with 89% observed a single time.

Sequenced: PBMCs or T cells enriched from blood (not recorded which). This chain joins TRBV9 and TRBJ1-2; D is unresolved. This clonotype was obtained from a woman aged 50 to 60 who had been exposed to COVID-19. This CDR3 reads CASSVGGWGGYTF. In DNA form, the CDR3 reads TGTGCCAGCAGCGTGGGAGGATGGGGTGGCTACACCTTC.